The 11 T cell receptor beta chains reported below all come from one sample, sequenced in a study of T cells after yellow fever vaccination (dated 2019 in TCRdb). Receptor amplification or capture employed 5' RACE. Instrument used: Illumina HiSeq 2500. Using fastp at Q25 and MiXCR, TCRdb reprocessed the public reads and kept productive beta chains. Each entry merges the rows of one CDR3 protein and shows their most common DNA and genes. The sample profile shows around 140,000 distinct CDR3 sequences; approximately 6.6% of them were found once. The ten largest clones represent more than 0.6% of the sample. The label giving this sample's treatment or condition can be read as: live attenuated yellow fever vaccine strain. Sequences were derived from CD4+ T cells sorted from PBMCs, sampled 10 days after the yellow fever booster vaccination. The source is a man younger than 45 who received the YFV17D yellow fever vaccine.

This clonotype was observed many times. The chain carries TRBV12-3 or TRBV12-4 and TRBJ2-5; D is unclear. V was pared by 8 bases and J by 3 bases, with 10 bases between. The CDR3 has 12 residues. CDR3 loop: CASLQREETQYF. DNA for the CDR3: TGTGCCAGCCTCCAACGGGAAGAGACCCAGTACTTC.

Many counts were recorded for this clonotype. The chain is built from TRBV29-1 and TRBJ1-2, with D unclear. With 6 bases removed from V and 6 bases from J, the gap between germline ends came to 14 bases. Germline assignment: CDR1 SQVTM and CDR2 ANQGSEA. The CDR3 spans 12 residues. CDR3 bases: TGCAGCGTGCCGGGGTTTGGGGATGGCTACACCTTC. The encoded protein is CSVPGFGDGYTF. Using reference TRBV29-1 and TRBJ1-2 for the parts outside the CDR3, the full variable domain is SAVISQKPSRDICQRGTSLTIQCQVDSQVTMMFWYRQQPGQSLTLIATANQGSEATYESGFVIDKFPISRPNLTFSTLTVSNMSPEDSSIYLCSVPGFGDGYTFGSGTRLTVV.

This clonotype was seen a few times. One junction end does not reproduce the germline sequence, and a read error may be involved. J is TRBJ2-1 and V is TRBV7-7; unclear D gene. This CDR3 spans 14 amino acids. CDR1 is SSHAT, CDR2 FNYEAQ, per germline (reference sequence). The CDR3 DNA reads TGTGCTAGCAGCTTAGTAGAACAGCACAATGAGCAGTTCTTC. The encoded protein is CASSLVEQHNEQFF.

The CDR3 DNA is TGTGCCAGTAGTAGAGACAGGGGACGGAACAATGAGCAGTTCTTC. Protein sequence: CASSRDRGRNNEQFF. The V call is TRBV19, the J call TRBJ2-1; 8 nucleotides agree with TRBD1. The germline V gene has CDR1 LNHDA and CDR2 SQIVND (reference sequence). The CDR3 is made up of 15 amino acids. The trim removed 4 bases at V and 5 bases at J, leaving 7 bases unmatched.

This clonotype was counted at least ten times. The gene calls are TRBV7-9 and TRBJ2-5, with D possibly TRBD1 on 6 matching bases. V was clipped by 5 bases and J by 2 bases, with 12 bases between them. This CDR3 has 14 amino acids. Germline loops: CDR1 SEHNR, CDR2 FQNEAQ (reference sequence). The CDR3 region is CASSLGTMQETQYF. For the CDR3, the DNA is TGTGCCAGCAGCCTTGGGACAATGCAAGAGACCCAGTACTTC. The variable domain in full, with the rest retrieved from reference TRBV7-9 and TRBJ2-5, is DTGVSQNPRHKITKRGQNVTFRCDPISEHNRLYWYRQTLGQGPEFLTYFQNEAQLEKSRLLSDRFSAERPKGSFSTLEIQRTEQGDSAMYLCASSLGTMQETQYFGPGTRLLVL.

The DNA of the CDR3 is TGTGCCAGCAGTTACGGCGGGCTCCGAGCTAGTGAGCAGTTCTTC. Its translation is CASSYGGLRASEQFF. The J gene is TRBJ2-1, the V gene TRBV6-2 or TRBV6-3; tentatively, D is TRBD2 (5 bases). The germline V and J ends were trimmed by 2 bases and 9 bases, with 17 bases remaining between them. The length of the CDR3 is 15 residues. The germline CDR1 and CDR2 sequences are MNHEY and SVGEGT.

This clonotype was found a few times. V gene TRBV6-5 combines with J gene TRBJ1-6; D gene ambiguous. Trimming cost V 8 bases and J 4 bases, with 6 bases left between them. The length of the CDR3 is 12 residues. Germline V CDR1 and CDR2: MNHEY, SVGAGI. CDR3 loop: CASRSYNSPLHF. CDR3 nucleotides: TGTGCCAGCCGGAGTTATAATTCACCCCTCCACTTT.

There are many counts of this clonotype. The rearrangement joins TRBV14 to TRBJ2-7, with 9 bases identical to TRBD2. CDR3 size: 16 residues. The V gene's germline CDR1 is SGHDN and CDR2 FVKESK. V shed 2 bases, J shed 12 bases, and the junction held 17 bases outside the gene matches. This CDR3 is CASSQHRREGNSSRYF. In DNA form, the CDR3 reads TGTGCCAGCAGCCAACATCGGCGGGAGGGCAATTCGAGCAGGTACTTC.

This clonotype appeared many times. The V call is TRBV5-1, the J call TRBJ1-1, with 7 positions matching TRBD1. Germline trimming cut 4 bases from V and 1 base from J; bases unmatched to any gene: 4. There are 14 residues in the CDR3. CDR1 and CDR2 (germline): SGHRS, YFSETQ. The CDR3 DNA sequence: TGCGCCAGCAGCAAAGACAGGGCGAACACTGAAGCTTTCTTT. This gives the protein CASSKDRANTEAFF.

This clonotype was seen only a few times. This chain joins TRBV5-5 and TRBJ2-7, with TRBD1 matching over 7 bases. Germline V gene data show CDR1 as SGHKS and CDR2 as YYEKEE (reference sequence). CDR3 length: 15 amino acids. The V gene end was trimmed by 3 bases and the J gene end by 0 bases; junction bases not matched to a gene: 6. The CDR3 protein is CASSSRTGYSYEQYF. In DNA form, the CDR3 reads TGTGCCAGCAGCTCCCGGACAGGTTACTCCTACGAGCAGTACTTC.

Many counts were recorded for this clonotype. The CDR3 reads CSVRTSGSSYEQYF. The CDR3 coding sequence is TGCAGCGTCAGGACTAGCGGGAGCTCCTACGAGCAGTACTTC. The chain carries TRBV29-1 and TRBJ2-7, with TRBD2 matching 13 bases. Germline V CDR1 and CDR2: SQVTM, ANQGSEA. This CDR3 has 14 residues. The V gene end was trimmed by 6 bases and the J gene end by 0 bases; junction bases not matched to a gene: 2.